This TCR beta chain was obtained from a study of blood T cell repertoires in COVID-19. Study as a whole: Acute and convalescent COVID-19 specimens originated in the United States, Italy and Spain. Sample material is recorded as cDNA or gDNA derived from T cells, B-cell-depleted T cells, or PBMCs.

Germline loops: CDR1 SGHVS, CDR2 FQNEAQ. CDR3 length: 17 amino acids. J gave up 8 bases and V 5 bases, and 12 bases lay outside the gene matches. Patients of the Seattle cohort, enrolled during active infection, were followed longitudinally. Only in-frame clones appear in the TCRdb table, and some are missing; sequencing was by immunoSEQ multiplex PCR. The data hold 200,000 to 300,000 clones, with around 88% observed a single time. Input material: peripheral blood. This chain uses TRBV7-8 with TRBJ2-1, with TRBD2 identical over 13 bases. The TCR sequence derives from a woman aged 30 to 39 with COVID-19, enrolled during active disease. In nucleotides, the CDR3 is TGTGCCAGCAGCGTAGATATAGGACTAGCGGGGGTCTATGAGCAGTTCTTC. Protein: CASSVDIGLAGVYEQFF.